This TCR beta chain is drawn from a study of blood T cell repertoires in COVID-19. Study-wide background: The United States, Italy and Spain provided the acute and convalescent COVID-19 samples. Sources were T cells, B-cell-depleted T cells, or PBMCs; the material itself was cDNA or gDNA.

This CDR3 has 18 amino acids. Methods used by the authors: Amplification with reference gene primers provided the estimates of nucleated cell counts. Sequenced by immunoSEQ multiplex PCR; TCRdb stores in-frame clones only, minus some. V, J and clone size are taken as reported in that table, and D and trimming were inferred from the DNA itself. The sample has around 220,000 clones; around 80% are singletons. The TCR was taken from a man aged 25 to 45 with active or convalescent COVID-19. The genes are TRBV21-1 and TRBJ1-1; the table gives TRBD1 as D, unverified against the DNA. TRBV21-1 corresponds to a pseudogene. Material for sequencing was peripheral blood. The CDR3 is CASSPGGDSLNENTEAFF. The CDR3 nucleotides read TGTGCCAGCAGCCCCGGTGGAGACAGCCTAAACGAGAACACTGAAGCTTTCTTT.